This T cell receptor (beta chain) is drawn from a study of cytomegalovirus exposure and HLA in healthy donors. Study overall: An analysis done earlier identified around 100 million unique TCR beta sequences from about 180 million T cells. Study-wide points: Most TCR sequences were uncommon, yet certain public TCRs appeared in many donors.

As to this clone: Antigen: not known. This same CDR3 is encoded by further DNA sequences in the sample.

Per the germline V gene, CDR1 is LGHNA and CDR2 is YSLEER. V dropped 1 base and J dropped 3; count of bases not matched to a gene: 6. The CDR3 is made up of 18 amino acids. PCR used 60 Vbeta primers and 13 Jbeta primers. Generated by immunoSEQ multiplex PCR, the TCRdb table keeps only in-frame clones and is missing some. Of roughly 200,000 clones in the sample, approximately 80% were seen once. The clonotype was recovered from a woman between 25 and 40 years old in good health and CMV-seropositive. The chain is built from TRBV4-3 and TRBJ2-2, with 12 bases aligning to TRBD2. Material for sequencing was PBMCs. CDR3 nucleotide sequence: TGCGCCAGCAGCCAAGGACTAGCGGGAGCGTTGGACACCGGGGAGCTGTTTTTT. Translated: CASSQGLAGALDTGELFF.